This TCR beta chain was recovered during a study of cytomegalovirus exposure and HLA in healthy donors. The PCR made use of 60 Vbeta and 13 Jbeta primers. TCRdb keeps only in-frame clones here, not all; method: immunoSEQ multiplex PCR. The top ten clones hold roughly 3% of a sample with about 200,000 clones, around 77% of them seen once. Trimming cost V 6 bases and J 6 bases; bases outside gene matches: 9. The germline CDR1 and CDR2 sequences are SGHTA and FQGNSA. This CDR3 spans 14 amino acids. The source is a woman in her thirties in good health and CMV-seronegative. The specimen sequenced was PBMCs. The rearrangement links TRBV7-2 to TRBJ2-3; 7 bases match TRBD2. The CDR3, as DNA: TGTGCCAGCAGACAACGACTAGCAGCTGATACGCAGTATTTT. It is translated as CASRQRLAADTQYF.